This TCR beta chain was documented in a study of patients and donors after allogeneic stem cell transplantation. Germline loops: CDR1 SEHNR, CDR2 FQNEAQ (reference sequence). The CDR3 is 12 residues long. The V gene lost 10 bases and the J gene lost 1 base, with 11 bases spanning the gap. This clonotype was detected only a few times. TCRdb reprocessed the RT-PCR reads with MiXCR, giving one entry per CDR3 protein. The sample includes 900,000 to 1,000,000 distinct CDR3 sequences, about a sixth of them seen just once. This receptor was obtained from a human donor who was either an allogeneic HSCT recipient or a stem cell or donor lymphocyte infusion donor (not recorded which). It is not recorded whose cells these are; they may come from a transplant donor. The chain has TRBV7-9 and TRBJ2-7, with D perhaps matching TRBD1 (5 bases). What was sequenced was blood, either unsorted or a sorted T cell fraction (not recorded which). In DNA, the CDR3 is TGTGCCACCCAGACAGATTCCTACGAGCAGTACTTC. The encoded protein is CATQTDSYEQYF.